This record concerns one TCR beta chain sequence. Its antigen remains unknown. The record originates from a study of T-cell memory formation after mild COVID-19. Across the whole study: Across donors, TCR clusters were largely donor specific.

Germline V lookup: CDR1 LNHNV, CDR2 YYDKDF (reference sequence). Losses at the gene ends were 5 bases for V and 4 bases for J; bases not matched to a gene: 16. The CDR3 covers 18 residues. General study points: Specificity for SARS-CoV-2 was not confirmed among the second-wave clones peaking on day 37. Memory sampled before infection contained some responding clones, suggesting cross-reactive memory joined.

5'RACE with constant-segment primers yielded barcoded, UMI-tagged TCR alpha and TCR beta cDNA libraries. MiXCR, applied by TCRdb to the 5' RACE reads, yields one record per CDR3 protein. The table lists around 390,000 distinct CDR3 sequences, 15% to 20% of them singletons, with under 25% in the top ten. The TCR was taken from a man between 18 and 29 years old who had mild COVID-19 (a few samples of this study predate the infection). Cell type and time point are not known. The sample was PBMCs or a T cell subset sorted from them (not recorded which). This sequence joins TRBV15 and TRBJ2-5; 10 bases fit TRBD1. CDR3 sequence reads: CATSGSGTGVQGIETQYF. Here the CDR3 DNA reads TGTGCCACCAGCGGTTCCGGGACAGGGGTTCAAGGGATAGAGACCCAGTACTTC.